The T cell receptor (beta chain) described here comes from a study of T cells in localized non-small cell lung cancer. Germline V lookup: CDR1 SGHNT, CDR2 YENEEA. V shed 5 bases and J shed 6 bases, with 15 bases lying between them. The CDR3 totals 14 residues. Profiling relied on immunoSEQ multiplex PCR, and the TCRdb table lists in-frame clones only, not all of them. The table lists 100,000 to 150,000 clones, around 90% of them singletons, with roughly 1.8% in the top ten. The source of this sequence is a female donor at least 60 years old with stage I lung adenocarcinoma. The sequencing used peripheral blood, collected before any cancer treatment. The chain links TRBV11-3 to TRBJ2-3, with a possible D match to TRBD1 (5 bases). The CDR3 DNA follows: TGTGCCAGCAGCACAGGCCTAGTTTCGGATACGCAGTATTTT. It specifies CASSTGLVSDTQYF.